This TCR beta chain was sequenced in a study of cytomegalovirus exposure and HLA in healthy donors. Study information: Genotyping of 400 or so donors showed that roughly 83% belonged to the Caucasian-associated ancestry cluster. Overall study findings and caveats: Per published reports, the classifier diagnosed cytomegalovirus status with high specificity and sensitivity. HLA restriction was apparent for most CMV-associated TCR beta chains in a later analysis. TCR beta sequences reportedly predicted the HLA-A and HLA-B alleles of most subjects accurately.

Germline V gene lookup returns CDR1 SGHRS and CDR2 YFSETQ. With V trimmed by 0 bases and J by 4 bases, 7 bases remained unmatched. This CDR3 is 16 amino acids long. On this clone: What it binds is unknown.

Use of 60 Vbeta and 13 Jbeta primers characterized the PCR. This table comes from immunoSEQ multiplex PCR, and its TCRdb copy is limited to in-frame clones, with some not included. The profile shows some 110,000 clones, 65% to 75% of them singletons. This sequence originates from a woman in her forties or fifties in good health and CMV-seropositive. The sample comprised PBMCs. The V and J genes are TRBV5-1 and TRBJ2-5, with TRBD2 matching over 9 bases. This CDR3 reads CASSLAGGGAGETQYF. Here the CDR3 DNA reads TGCGCCAGCAGCTTGGCGGGCGGGGGGGCCGGAGAGACCCAGTACTTC.